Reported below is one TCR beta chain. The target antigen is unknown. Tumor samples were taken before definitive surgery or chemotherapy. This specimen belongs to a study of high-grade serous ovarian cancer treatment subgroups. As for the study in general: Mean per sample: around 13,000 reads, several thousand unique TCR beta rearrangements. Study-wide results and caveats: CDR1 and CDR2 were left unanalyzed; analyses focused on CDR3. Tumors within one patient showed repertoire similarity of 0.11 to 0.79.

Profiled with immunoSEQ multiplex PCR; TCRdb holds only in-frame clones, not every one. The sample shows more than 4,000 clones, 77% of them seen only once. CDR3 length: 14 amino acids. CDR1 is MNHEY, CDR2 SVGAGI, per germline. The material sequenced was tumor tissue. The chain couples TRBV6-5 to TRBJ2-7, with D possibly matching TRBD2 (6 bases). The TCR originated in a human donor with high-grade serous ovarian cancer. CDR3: CVASRSGSSYEQYF. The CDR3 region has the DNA TGTGTCGCGTCGCGGAGCGGGTCATCCTACGAGCAGTACTTC.